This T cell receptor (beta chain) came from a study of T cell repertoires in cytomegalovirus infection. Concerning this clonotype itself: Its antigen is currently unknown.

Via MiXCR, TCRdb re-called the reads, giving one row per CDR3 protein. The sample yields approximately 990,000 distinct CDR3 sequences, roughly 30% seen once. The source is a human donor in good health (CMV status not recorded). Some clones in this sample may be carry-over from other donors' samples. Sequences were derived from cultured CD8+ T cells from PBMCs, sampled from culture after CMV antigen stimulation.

The CDR3 sequence: CASINAWDARGGYTF. Here the CDR3 DNA reads TGTGCCAGCATCAACGCCTGGGACGCACGGGGCGGCTACACCTTC. The chain recombines TRBV6-6 with TRBJ1-2, with D perhaps TRBD1 (5 bases). The CDR3 runs 15 residues. V was pared by 7 bases and J by 8 bases, with 23 bases between. Germline V gives CDR1 MNHNY, CDR2 SVGAGI (reference sequence).